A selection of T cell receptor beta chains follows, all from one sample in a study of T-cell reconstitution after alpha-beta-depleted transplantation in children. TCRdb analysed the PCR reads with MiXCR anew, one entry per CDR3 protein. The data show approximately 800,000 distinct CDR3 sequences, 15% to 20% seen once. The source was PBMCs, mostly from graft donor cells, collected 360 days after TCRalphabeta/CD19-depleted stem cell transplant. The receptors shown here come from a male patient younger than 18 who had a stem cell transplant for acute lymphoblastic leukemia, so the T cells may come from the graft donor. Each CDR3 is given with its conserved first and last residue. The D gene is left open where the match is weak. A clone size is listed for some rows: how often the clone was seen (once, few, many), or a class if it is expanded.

cdr3_aa: CASSEAGTVPYNEQFF
cdr3_nt: TGTGCCAGCAGTGAAGCCGGGACAGTACCCTACAATGAGCAGTTTTTC
cdr3_length: 16
d_call: TRBD1
clone_size: .
j_call: TRBJ2-1
v_call: TRBV6-1

cdr3_aa: CASRLSGGGDCPPSYNEQFF
cdr3_nt: TGTGCAAGTCGCTTATCAGGAGGGGGGGACTGCCCCCCCTCCTACAATGAGCAGTTCTTC
cdr3_length: 20
d_call: .
clone_size: .
j_call: TRBJ2-1
v_call: TRBV12-2

cdr3_aa: CASSSRGETQYF
cdr3_nt: TGTGCCAGCAGTTCCCGAGGAGAGACCCAGTACTTC
cdr3_length: 12
d_call: .
clone_size: .
j_call: TRBJ2-5
v_call: TRBV6-2/TRBV6-3

cdr3_aa: CASSLSGEPYYSYNEQFF
cdr3_nt: TGTGCCAGCAGCTTGAGCGGGGAACCCTATTACTCCTACAATGAGCAGTTCTTC
cdr3_length: 18
d_call: TRBD2
clone_size: .
j_call: TRBJ2-1
v_call: TRBV11-1

cdr3_aa: CASSRQALYNEQFF
cdr3_nt: TGTGCCAGCAGTCGACAGGCACTTTACAATGAGCAGTTCTTC
cdr3_length: 14
d_call: .
clone_size: many
j_call: TRBJ2-1
v_call: TRBV7-9

cdr3_aa: CASTLGEVNSPLHF
cdr3_nt: TGTGCCAGCACCCTGGGGGAGGTCAATTCACCCCTCCACTTT
cdr3_length: 14
d_call: .
clone_size: few
j_call: TRBJ1-6
v_call: TRBV25-1

cdr3_aa: CASSHLAGVINEQFF
cdr3_nt: TGTGCCAGCAGTCATCTAGCGGGAGTGATCAATGAGCAGTTCTTC
cdr3_length: 15
d_call: TRBD2
clone_size: many
j_call: TRBJ2-1
v_call: TRBV27

cdr3_aa: CSVLFRGTAEAFF
cdr3_nt: TGCAGCGTTCTCTTTAGGGGAACGGCTGAAGCTTTCTTT
cdr3_length: 13
d_call: .
clone_size: .
j_call: TRBJ1-1
v_call: TRBV29-1

cdr3_aa: CASSQGASGRFADTQYF
cdr3_nt: TGTGCCAGCAGCCAAGGTGCTAGCGGGAGGTTCGCAGATACGCAGTATTTT
cdr3_length: 17
d_call: TRBD2
clone_size: few
j_call: TRBJ2-3
v_call: TRBV14

cdr3_aa: CSVEKGSNEQFF
cdr3_nt: TGCAGCGTTGAAAAGGGTAGCAATGAGCAGTTCTTC
cdr3_length: 12
d_call: .
clone_size: .
j_call: TRBJ2-1
v_call: TRBV29-1

cdr3_aa: CASSPGWNYEQYF
cdr3_nt: TGTGCCAGCTCGCCAGGGTGGAACTACGAGCAGTACTTC
cdr3_length: 13
d_call: .
clone_size: few
j_call: TRBJ2-7
v_call: TRBV12-3/TRBV12-4

cdr3_aa: CASSFLAGGVDTQYF
cdr3_nt: TGTGCCAGCAGCTTTTTAGCGGGAGGGGTGGATACGCAGTATTTT
cdr3_length: 15
d_call: TRBD2
clone_size: .
j_call: TRBJ2-3
v_call: TRBV7-3

cdr3_aa: CATSDSRAHTDTQYF
cdr3_nt: TGTGCCACCAGTGATTCGAGGGCCCACACAGATACGCAGTATTTT
cdr3_length: 15
d_call: .
clone_size: .
j_call: TRBJ2-3
v_call: TRBV24-1

cdr3_aa: CASSMQGNTEAFF
cdr3_nt: TGTGCCAGTAGTATGCAAGGGAACACTGAAGCTTTCTTT
cdr3_length: 13
d_call: .
clone_size: few
j_call: TRBJ1-1
v_call: TRBV19

cdr3_aa: CASSPHLSGEVGAFF
cdr3_nt: TGTGCCAGCAGTCCCCACCTGTCCGGGGAGGTCGGAGCTTTCTTT
cdr3_length: 15
d_call: .
clone_size: .
j_call: TRBJ1-1
v_call: TRBV12-3/TRBV12-4

cdr3_aa: CASSSLAGGYNEQFF
cdr3_nt: TGCGCCAGCAGCTCCTTGGCGGGAGGTTACAATGAGCAGTTCTTC
cdr3_length: 15
d_call: TRBD2
clone_size: many
j_call: TRBJ2-1
v_call: TRBV5-1

cdr3_aa: CASSLAASGSSYNEQFF
cdr3_nt: TGTGCCAGCAGCTTAGCGGCTAGCGGGAGCTCCTACAATGAGCAGTTCTTC
cdr3_length: 17
d_call: TRBD2
clone_size: .
j_call: TRBJ2-1
v_call: TRBV11-1

cdr3_aa: CASSSPPGTLSTDTQYF
cdr3_nt: TGTGCCAGCAGCTCCCCCCCCGGGACTCTATCGACAGATACGCAGTATTTT
cdr3_length: 17
d_call: .
clone_size: .
j_call: TRBJ2-3
v_call: TRBV7-9

cdr3_aa: CASSDEQYTEAFF
cdr3_nt: TGTGCCAGCAGTGACGAACAGTACACTGAAGCTTTCTTT
cdr3_length: 13
d_call: .
clone_size: few
j_call: TRBJ1-1
v_call: TRBV2

cdr3_aa: CSVPSRWDLSYNEQFF
cdr3_nt: TGCAGTGTTCCCTCTAGGTGGGACCTCTCCTATAATGAGCAGTTCTTC
cdr3_length: 16
d_call: .
clone_size: .
j_call: TRBJ2-1
v_call: TRBV20-1

cdr3_aa: CATAGGGSQPQHF
cdr3_nt: TGTGCCACAGCAGGAGGGGGGAGTCAGCCCCAGCATTTT
cdr3_length: 13
d_call: .
clone_size: .
j_call: TRBJ1-5
v_call: TRBV12-3/TRBV12-4

cdr3_aa: CASSQELGGVREQYF
cdr3_nt: TGTGCCAGCAGCCAAGAATTGGGAGGGGTCCGCGAGCAGTACTTC
cdr3_length: 15
d_call: TRBD2
clone_size: many
j_call: TRBJ2-7
v_call: TRBV4-2

cdr3_aa: CASSAPRMSSYNEQFF
cdr3_nt: TGTGCCAGCAGTGCCCCCCGGATGAGCTCCTACAATGAGCAGTTCTTC
cdr3_length: 16
d_call: .
clone_size: few
j_call: TRBJ2-1
v_call: TRBV28

cdr3_aa: CASGLVGAGFYNEQFF
cdr3_nt: TGTGCTAGTGGTTTGGTCGGAGCGGGATTCTACAATGAGCAGTTCTTC
cdr3_length: 16
d_call: TRBD2
clone_size: few
j_call: TRBJ2-1
v_call: TRBV12-5